Listed below are T cell receptor beta chains from one sample, sequenced in a study of cytomegalovirus exposure and HLA in healthy donors. Measured with immunoSEQ multiplex PCR; TCRdb has only the in-frame clones, and not every one. In the table there are 150,000 to 200,000 clones, 65% to 70% of which are singletons. Sequencing used PBMCs. All receptors come from a man aged 30 to 45 in good health and CMV-seropositive. Both conserved end residues are part of each CDR3. A D gene is named only where the DNA matches it firmly. Clone size is not always given. Where it is, it says once, few, many or a class for expanded clones.

TRBJ2-3 TRBV2 TRBD2 NA CASSEGLAVSTDTQYF TGTGCCAGCAGTGAAGGGCTAGCGGTGAGCACAGATACGCAGTATTTT
TRBJ1-2 TRBV5-1 NA few CASSEGQQINYGYTF TGCGCCAGCAGCGAAGGACAGCAGATTAACTATGGCTACACCTTC
TRBJ2-7 TRBV5-1 TRBD1 NA CASSLEGAHEQYF TGCGCCAGCAGCTTGGAGGGGGCTCATGAGCAGTACTTC
TRBJ2-1 TRBV4-1 TRBD1 NA CASSQVPLTGSSYNEQFF TGCGCCAGCAGCCAAGTCCCCTTGACAGGGAGCTCCTACAATGAGCAGTTCTTC
TRBJ2-5 TRBV6-5 NA NA CASSPGGTSQETQYF TGTGCCAGCAGCCCAGGTGGAACCTCCCAAGAGACCCAGTACTTC
TRBJ2-7 TRBV7-9 TRBD2 NA CASSFLAGQTYEQYF TGTGCCAGCAGCTTCTTAGCGGGGCAGACCTACGAGCAGTACTTC
TRBJ1-2 TRBV28 NA NA CASSYGFGYTF TGTGCCAGCAGCTACGGGTTCGGCTACACCTTC
TRBJ2-1 TRBV10-3 TRBD2 NA CAISRAGDNEQFF TGTGCCATCTCACGAGCGGGAGACAATGAGCAGTTCTTC
TRBJ1-1 TRBV27 TRBD1 NA CASSHGQGARVNTEAFF TGTGCCAGCAGTCACGGACAGGGGGCGAGGGTGAACACTGAAGCTTTCTTT
TRBJ2-5 TRBV30 NA NA CAWSVLEETQYF TGTGCCTGGAGTGTACTCGAGGAGACCCAGTACTTC
TRBJ1-3 TRBV29-1 NA NA CSVIFQAGNTIYF TGCAGCGTTATCTTCCAGGCTGGAAACACCATATATTTT
TRBJ1-1 TRBV6-5 TRBD1 NA CASSGQGETEAFF TGTGCCAGCAGTGGACAGGGGGAAACTGAAGCTTTCTTT
TRBJ1-2 TRBV2 NA few CASIRANYGYTF TGTGCCAGCATCAGGGCTAACTATGGCTACACCTTC
TRBJ2-1 TRBV2 NA NA CASSEFILPRDNEQFF TGTGCCAGCAGTGAATTTATACTCCCCAGGGACAATGAGCAGTTCTTC
TRBJ2-7 TRBV5-1 NA NA CASSLGTAGDEQYF TGCGCCAGCAGCCTAGGGACAGCGGGGGACGAGCAGTACTTC
TRBJ1-2 TRBV7-9 NA NA CASSLQGLVYGYTF TGTGCCAGCAGTTTACAGGGATTGGTCTATGGCTACACCTTC
TRBJ1-1 TRBV5-1 NA NA CASSQGFGTEAFF TGCGCCAGCAGCCAGGGATTTGGGACTGAAGCTTTCTTT
TRBJ1-2 TRBV28 NA NA CASNPSATINYGYTF TGTGCCAGCAACCCCTCGGCCACTATAAACTATGGCTACACCTTC
TRBJ2-7 TRBV4-1 NA NA CASSHPTVGDTYEQYF TGCGCCAGCAGCCATCCGACAGTCGGAGACACCTACGAGCAGTACTTC
TRBJ2-1 TRBV19 NA NA CASSIAPGMGTYNEQFF TGTGCCAGTAGTATAGCACCGGGAATGGGGACCTACAATGAGCAGTTCTTC
TRBJ2-6 TRBV2 NA NA CASSSTSGANVLTF TGTGCCAGCAGTTCGACTTCTGGGGCCAACGTCCTGACTTTC
TRBJ1-5 TRBV28 NA NA CASSVGGNNQPQHF TGTGCCAGCTCCGTGGGGGGGAACAATCAGCCCCAGCATTTT
TRBJ2-3 TRBV30 NA NA CAWRLGADTQYF TGTGCCTGGAGGTTAGGGGCGGATACGCAGTATTTT
TRBJ2-5 TRBV20-1 NA NA CSARTYETQYF TGCAGTGCTAGAACATATGAGACCCAGTACTTC
TRBJ2-7 TRBV27 TRBD1 NA CASSSNWVGTEKYF TGTGCCAGCAGTTCCAATTGGGTCGGGACAGAGAAGTACTTC
TRBJ2-5 TRBV27 TRBD2 NA CASSDGTSGWETQYF TGTGCCAGCAGTGATGGGACTAGCGGGTGGGAGACCCAGTACTTC
TRBJ2-7 TRBV25-1 NA once CAAAQGHEQYF TGTGCCGCCGCCCAGGGTCACGAGCAGTACTTC
TRBJ2-1 TRBV7-2 TRBD2 NA CASSSPGTSWEQFF TGTGCCAGCAGCTCCCCCGGGACTAGCTGGGAACAGTTCTTC
TRBJ2-2 TRBV9 NA NA CASSVVGLGLGTGELFF TGTGCCAGCAGCGTAGTCGGCCTCGGGTTGGGCACCGGGGAGCTGTTTTTT
TRBJ1-2 TRBV7-9 TRBD1 NA CASSLITGGDRGYTF TGTGCCAGCAGCTTAATCACAGGGGGCGATCGTGGCTACACCTTC
TRBJ1-1 TRBV7-2 NA NA CASSSQGGNTEAFF TGTGCCAGCAGCTCTCAAGGGGGGAACACTGAAGCTTTCTTT
TRBJ2-1 TRBV11-2 NA NA CASSPLTQHNEQFF TGTGCCAGCAGCCCACTCACCCAACACAATGAGCAGTTCTTC
TRBJ2-1 TRBV5-4 TRBD1 once CASSTGQGSSYNEQFF TGTGCCAGCAGCACGGGACAGGGGAGCTCCTACAATGAGCAGTTCTTC
TRBJ2-1 TRBV7-7 NA NA CASSLAGAIGEQFF TGTGCCAGCAGCTTAGCGGGGGCGATCGGTGAGCAGTTCTTC
TRBJ2-7 TRBV30 TRBD1 NA CAWNTGAYEQYF TGTGCCTGGAATACAGGGGCCTACGAGCAGTACTTC
TRBJ1-2 TRBV27 NA once CASSSLDSNYGYTF TGTGCCAGCAGTTCACTGGACAGTAACTATGGCTACACCTTC
TRBJ2-1 TRBV23-1 TRBD2 NA CASSHQLTSGSCYNEQFF TGCGCCAGCAGTCATCAGCTGACTAGCGGGAGTTGCTACAATGAGCAGTTCTTC
TRBJ1-1 TRBV28 NA NA CASSLTQVNTEAFF TGTGCCAGCAGTTTAACACAGGTGAACACTGAAGCTTTCTTT
TRBJ1-4 TRBV20-1 TRBD1 few CSATTGDGLFF TGCAGTGCTACCACAGGGGACGGACTGTTTTTT
TRBJ1-5 TRBV7-8 TRBD1 NA CASSLGQGEVEPQHF TGTGCCAGCAGCTTAGGTCAGGGGGAGGTTGAGCCCCAGCATTTT
TRBJ1-2 TRBV4-1 NA NA CASSPYPRERNYGYTF TGCGCCAGCAGCCCTTATCCCAGGGAAAGAAACTATGGCTACACCTTC
TRBJ2-7 TRBV11-2 NA few CASSFGGEAYEQYF TGTGCCAGCAGCTTCGGGGGAGAGGCCTACGAGCAGTACTTC
TRBJ1-2 TRBV27 NA NA CASSLSVGVYGYTF TGTGCCAGCAGTTTATCGGTCGGGGTCTATGGCTACACCTTC
TRBJ2-1 TRBV27 NA NA CASSQYGNEQFF TGTGCCAGCAGTCAGTATGGCAATGAGCAGTTCTTC
TRBJ1-4 TRBV6-5 NA NA CASSYVSGTTNEKLFF TGTGCCAGCAGTTACGTATCAGGGACAACTAATGAAAAACTGTTTTTT
TRBJ2-5 TRBV27 TRBD2 NA CASSLGGLAEKQETQYF TGTGCCAGCAGTTTGGGGGGACTAGCGGAAAAACAAGAGACCCAGTACTTC
TRBJ1-5 TRBV2 TRBD1 NA CASKATGTGRQPQHF TGTGCCAGCAAAGCGACAGGGACAGGTCGACAGCCCCAGCATTTT
TRBJ1-1 TRBV28 TRBD1 few CAGKTGNALEAFF TGTGCCGGAAAGACAGGGAACGCCCTTGAAGCTTTCTTT
TRBJ2-7 TRBV7-8 TRBD1 NA CASSLGTENNEQYF TGTGCCAGCAGCTTGGGGACAGAGAATAACGAGCAGTACTTC
TRBJ2-3 TRBV5-1 NA few CASSSRDSYTDTQYF TGCGCCAGCAGTTCCAGGGACTCATACACAGATACGCAGTATTTT
TRBJ1-5 TRBV18 NA NA CASSLGGGNQPQHF TGTGCCAGCTCACTTGGGGGCGGCAATCAGCCCCAGCATTTT
TRBJ2-3 TRBV5-1 TRBD2 NA CASSLPSGIRVGTDTQYF TGCGCCAGCAGCCTACCAAGCGGGATTCGGGTTGGGACAGATACGCAGTATTTT
TRBJ2-5 TRBV29-1 NA NA CSAWGGAIQETQYF TGCAGCGCCTGGGGCGGGGCCATCCAAGAGACCCAGTACTTC
TRBJ1-3 TRBV21-1 NA once CASSKGAPPGLSGNTIYF TGTGCCAGCAGCAAAGGTGCCCCGCCGGGACTCTCTGGAAACACCATATATTTT
TRBJ2-2 TRBV5-5 TRBD1 NA CASGGTGVAGELFF TGTGCCAGCGGCGGGACAGGGGTAGCCGGGGAGCTGTTTTTT
TRBJ2-1 TRBV4-2 TRBD2 NA CASSQESLAGGQREQFF TGTGCCAGCAGCCAAGAATCGCTAGCGGGAGGGCAGCGTGAGCAGTTCTTC